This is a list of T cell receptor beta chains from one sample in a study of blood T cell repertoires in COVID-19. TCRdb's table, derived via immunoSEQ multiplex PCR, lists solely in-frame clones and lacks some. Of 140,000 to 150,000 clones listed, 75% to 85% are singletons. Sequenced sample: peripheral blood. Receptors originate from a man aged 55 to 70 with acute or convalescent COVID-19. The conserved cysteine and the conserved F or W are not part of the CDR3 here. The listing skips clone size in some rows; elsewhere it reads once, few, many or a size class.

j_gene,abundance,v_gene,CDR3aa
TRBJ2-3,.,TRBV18,ASSPRSSGTLQITQY
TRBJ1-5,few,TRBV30,AWRGQGMSNQPQH
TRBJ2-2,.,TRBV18,ASSPTTPKEGGELF
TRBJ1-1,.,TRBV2,ASNLPLSTEAF
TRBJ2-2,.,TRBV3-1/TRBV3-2,ASRTGVSSDTGELF
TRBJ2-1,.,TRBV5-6,ASNSPSPRDNEQF
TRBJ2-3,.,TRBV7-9,AGRLADTQY
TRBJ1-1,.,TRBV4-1,ASSQEAGLTNTEAF
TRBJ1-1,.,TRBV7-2,ASSSRAGTGGGGTEAF
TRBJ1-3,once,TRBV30,AWTRRDSSGNTIY
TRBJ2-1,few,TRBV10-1,ASSEGTGGFGYNEQF
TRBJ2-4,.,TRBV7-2,ASSKPGQGNIQY
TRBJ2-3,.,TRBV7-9,ASSLDVASGTDTQY
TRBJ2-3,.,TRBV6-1,ASSEALNRPPSTDTQY
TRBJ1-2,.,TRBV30,AWTGVGYGYT
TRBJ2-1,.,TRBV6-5,ASSYSARGYNEQF
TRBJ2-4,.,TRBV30,AWSVTGGRVTKNIQY
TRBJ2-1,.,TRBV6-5,ATKPGTGYNEQF
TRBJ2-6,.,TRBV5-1,ASSEGSGANVLT
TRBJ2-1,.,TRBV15,ATSRDHPTSSYNEQF
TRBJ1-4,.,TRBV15,ATSRDSGGKEKLF
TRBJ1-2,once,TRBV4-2,ASSGRWEEVRNYGYT
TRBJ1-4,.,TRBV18,ASSTNTGGINEKLF
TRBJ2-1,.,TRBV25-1,ASSESLGGAYEQF
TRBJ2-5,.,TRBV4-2,ASSPTRGGTQY
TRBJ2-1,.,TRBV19,ASSNAGASYNEQF
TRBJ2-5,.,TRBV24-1,ATSDSTGIQETQY
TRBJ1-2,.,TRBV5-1,ASSSTRRTGTSPRGFYT
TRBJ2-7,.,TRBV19,ASSTPGTGVYEQY
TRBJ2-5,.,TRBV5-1,ASSLETGRGETQY
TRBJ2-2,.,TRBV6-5,ASRTSGSNTGELF
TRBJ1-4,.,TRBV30,AWREDVEKLF
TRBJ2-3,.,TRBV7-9,ASSVGTVTDTQY
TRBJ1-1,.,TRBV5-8,ASSLQTEAF
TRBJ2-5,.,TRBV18,ASSPGGLAGVGETQY
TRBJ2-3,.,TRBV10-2,ASSWTGIADTQY
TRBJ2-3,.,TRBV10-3,AIRPQGGDTQY
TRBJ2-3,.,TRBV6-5,ASSWRDVSDTQY
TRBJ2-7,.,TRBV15,ATSNRVSYEQY
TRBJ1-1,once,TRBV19,ASSIDRTGSTEAF
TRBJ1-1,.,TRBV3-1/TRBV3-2,ASSQSSGGAGAF
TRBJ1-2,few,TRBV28,ASSSGQGSGYT
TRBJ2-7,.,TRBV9,ASSVASDSRVYEQY
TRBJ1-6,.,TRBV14,ASSQYQGIFLH
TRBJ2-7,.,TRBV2,ASTGVGDLEQY
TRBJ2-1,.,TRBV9,ASTRTSGRINEQF
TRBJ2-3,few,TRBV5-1,ASSLGTGNTDTQY
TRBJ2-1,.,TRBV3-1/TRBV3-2,ASSQVIGSVNEQF
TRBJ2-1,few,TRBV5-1,ASSSAGSYNEQF
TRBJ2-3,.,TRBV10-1,ASSEGQGYTDTQY
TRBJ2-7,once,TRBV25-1,ASSVLAGREQY
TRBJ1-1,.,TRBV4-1,ASSLGPPGTEAF
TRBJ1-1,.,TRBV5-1,ASILNPTAPTEAF
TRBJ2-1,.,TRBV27,ASHRQGGWNEQF
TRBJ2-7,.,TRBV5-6,ASSWGTSLYEQY